Presented here are 26 T cell receptor beta chains from one specimen sequenced in a study of blood T cell repertoires in COVID-19. Here immunoSEQ multiplex PCR was the method, and the copy in TCRdb shows in-frame clones only, minus some. The repertoire has a few hundred thousand clones, approximately 88% of them found once; the top ten carry 10% to 15%. The sequencing sample was made of peripheral blood. These receptors all come from a woman between 50 and 59 years old with COVID-19, enrolled during active disease.

The CDR3 here is CASSRSDRAITYEQYF. The DNA of the CDR3 is TGTGCCAGCAGCCGCAGCGACAGGGCAATCACCTACGAGCAGTACTTC. The V and J genes are TRBV7-4 and TRBJ2-7; 7 bases are a match to TRBD1. The trim removed 5 bases at V and 2 bases at J, leaving 12 bases unmatched. The germline CDR1 and CDR2 sequences are SGHVT and SQSDAQ. This CDR3 has 16 amino acids.

This chain links TRBV7-2 with TRBJ1-3; D perhaps matches TRBD1 (5 bases). With 1 base removed from V and 4 bases from J, the gap between germline ends came to 14 bases. Germline V gene lookup returns CDR1 SGHTA and CDR2 FQGNSA. The CDR3 runs 16 residues. The CDR3 nucleotides read TGTGCCAGCAGCTTAGTCTCCGGGGGAGCCGGAAACACCATATATTTT. Encoded protein: CASSLVSGGAGNTIYF. The complete variable domain, with remaining parts taken from reference TRBV7-2 and TRBJ1-3, reads GAGVSQSPSNKVTEKGKDVELRCDPISGHTALYWYRQSLGQGLEFLIYFQGNSAPDKSGLPSDRFSAERTGGSVSTLTIQRTQQEDSAVYLCASSLVSGGAGNTIYFGEGSWLTVV.

The CDR3 DNA follows: TGTGCCAGCAGCTTAGATAGCGGGGAGCAGTTCTTC. Translated: CASSLDSGEQFF. The chain links TRBV11-2 to TRBJ2-1, with 7 bases lining up with TRBD2. This CDR3 is built from 12 residues. The germline V gene encodes CDR1 SGHAT and CDR2 FQNNGV. Trimming at V came to 0 bases and at J to 10 bases, leaving 0 bases not matched to a gene.

V is TRBV4-1 and J is TRBJ2-2; 7 nucleotides agree with TRBD1. The germline gives CDR1 MGHRA, CDR2 YSYEKL. V lost 3 bases and J lost 0; bases outside the gene matches: 4. CDR3 size: 16 residues. The CDR3 here is CASSHLQGANTGELFF. In DNA, the CDR3 is TGCGCCAGCAGCCACCTCCAGGGGGCGAACACCGGGGAGCTGTTTTTT.

The V call is TRBV5-6, the J call TRBJ2-1, with 9 bases that match TRBD1. Germline values: CDR1 SGHDT, CDR2 YYEEEE. CDR3 length: 16 amino acids. Losses at the gene ends were 0 bases for V and 9 bases for J; bases not matched to a gene: 10. CDR3 in DNA: TGTGCCAGCAGCTTGGAGCGGGACAGGGTTAGGGGTGAGCAGTTCTTC. The encoded protein is CASSLERDRVRGEQFF.

This clone was found once. V usage is TRBV7-9 and J usage is TRBJ1-6; D is unclear. This CDR3 is 13 amino acids long. Trimming left V 6 bases short and J 9 bases short, with 12 bases between. CDR1 SEHNR and CDR2 FQNEAQ come from the germline V gene (reference sequence). This chain's CDR3 is CASSTNGLSPLHF. CDR3 in DNA: TGTGCCAGCAGTACTAACGGACTTTCACCCCTCCACTTT.

The chain has TRBV28 and TRBJ1-1; no definite D call. CDR1 is MDHEN, CDR2 SYDVKM, per germline. Trimming left V 4 bases short and J 5 bases short, with 23 bases between. The CDR3 extends over 17 amino acids. This chain's CDR3 is CASSSFSFDGRETEAFF. CDR3 sequence (DNA): TGTGCCAGCAGTTCCTTCTCTTTCGACGGGAGGGAAACTGAAGCTTTCTTT.

This clone was observed once. The chain has TRBV2 and TRBJ1-1; TRBD1 might be the D (6 bases). The CDR3 covers 13 residues. CDR1 is SNHLY and CDR2 is FYNNEI in the germline V gene. V lost 3 bases and J lost 6, with 11 bases in between. The CDR3 protein is CASSDRGSAEAFF. CDR3 in DNA: TGTGCCAGCAGTGATAGGGGGAGCGCTGAAGCTTTCTTT.

The chain recombines TRBV10-3 with TRBJ2-1, with TRBD2 identical over 7 bases. Germline V gene sequence: CDR1 ENHRY, CDR2 SYGVKD. The CDR3 totals 14 residues. V shed 8 bases, J shed 4 bases, and the junction held 8 bases outside the gene matches. This CDR3 reads CAIRGTTMYNEQFF. The DNA for the CDR3 is TGTGCCATCCGCGGGACTACAATGTACAATGAGCAGTTCTTC.

The rearrangement joins TRBV28 to TRBJ2-5; tentatively, D is TRBD1 (6 bases). There are 15 residues in the CDR3. Germline values: CDR1 MDHEN, CDR2 SYDVKM. Between the trimmed V and J ends, which lost 6 bases and 5 bases, there was a span of 19 bases. CDR3 in amino acids: CASRYREIGLETQYF. CDR3 coding DNA: TGTGCCAGCAGATACAGGGAAATCGGTCTGGAGACCCAGTACTTC.

The chain employs TRBV5-6 and TRBJ1-2; 7 bases are a match to TRBD1. CDR3 size: 15 residues. J gave up 4 bases and V 5 bases, and 11 bases lay outside the gene matches. Germline-derived CDR1 and CDR2 are SGHDT and YYEEEE. DNA for the CDR3: TGTGCCAGCAGGAAGAACCCCCAGGGGGTCTATGGCTACACCTTC. Residues: CASRKNPQGVYGYTF.

The chain has TRBV19 and TRBJ2-7, with 9 positions matching TRBD1. The V gene end was trimmed by 4 bases and the J gene end by 7 bases; junction bases not matched to a gene: 14. The CDR3 consists of 16 residues. In germline, CDR1 is LNHDA, CDR2 SQIVND (reference sequence). CDR3 DNA: TGTGCCAGTAGTACCTACCGGGACAGGGAATCAAGGGAGCAGTACTTC. This translates into CASSTYRDRESREQYF. Full variable domain (outside the CDR3, taken from reference TRBV19 and TRBJ2-7): DGGITQSPKYLFRKEGQNVTLSCEQNLNHDAMYWYRQDPGQGLRLIYYSQIVNDFQKGDIAEGYSVSREKKESFPLTVTSAQKNPTAFYLCASSTYRDRESREQYFGPGTRLTVT.

V gene TRBV3-1 (or the pseudogene TRBV3-2) combines with J gene TRBJ2-1; D may be TRBD2 (5 bases). Per the germline V gene, CDR1 is LGHDT and CDR2 is YNNKEL (reference sequence). Deletions cut 5 bases from V and 0 bases from J, with 17 bases between. CDR3 length: 17 amino acids. As DNA, the CDR3 is TGTGCCAGCAGCTCCTCGTTCGGGGTAAGCTCCTACAATGAGCAGTTCTTC. Translated: CASSSSFGVSSYNEQFF.

The V call is TRBV29-1, the J call TRBJ2-5; D perhaps matches TRBD2 (5 bases). The CDR3 is made up of 13 amino acids. The V gene's germline CDR1 is SQVTM and CDR2 ANQGSEA. The germline V and J ends were trimmed by 3 bases and 1 base, with 9 bases remaining between them. The DNA for the CDR3 is TGCAGCGTTGAGAGGGCGCCCCAAGAGACCCAGTACTTC. Its translation is CSVERAPQETQYF.

A remark on this clone: One end of the junction fails to match germline, which may point to a read error. This chain joins TRBV5-5 and TRBJ2-7; 9 bases line up with TRBD1. This CDR3 spans 18 amino acids. Looked up from germline, CDR1 is SGHKS and CDR2 is YYEKEE (reference sequence). The CDR3 reads CASTLGAPGWDRVYEQYF. In nucleotides, the CDR3 is TGTGCCAGCACCTTGGGGGCTCCGGGATGGGACAGGGTTTACGAGCAGTACTTC.

V is TRBV27 and J is TRBJ1-1; possibly TRBD1 for D (5 bases). The length of the CDR3 is 12 residues. CDR1 is MNHEY and CDR2 is SMNVEV in the germline V gene (reference sequence). V lost 6 bases and J lost 4, with 9 bases in between. The CDR3 spells CASSGGSTEAFF. The CDR3 nucleotides read TGTGCCAGCAGCGGGGGGTCCACTGAAGCTTTCTTT.

This chain joins TRBV9 and TRBJ1-1; 8 nucleotides match TRBD1. The germline V gene has CDR1 SGDLS and CDR2 YYNGEE. CDR3 size: 13 residues. The junction had 4 bases not matched to a gene; V was cut back by 3 bases and J by 6 bases. CDR3 coding DNA: TGTGCCAGCAGCGACGTACAGGGGGCTGAAGCTTTCTTT. Its translation is CASSDVQGAEAFF. The variable domain in full, completed from reference TRBV9 and TRBJ1-1, reads DSGVTQTPKHLITATGQRVTLRCSPRSGDLSVYWYQQSLDQGLQFLIQYYNGEERAKGNILERFSAQQFPDLHSELNLSSLELGDSALYFCASSDVQGAEAFFGQGTRLTVV.

In the case of this clone: A read error may account for a junction end that differs from germline. J is TRBJ1-2 and V is TRBV30, with 11 nucleotides matching TRBD1. This CDR3 region has 13 residues. Germline-derived CDR1 and CDR2 are GTSNPN and SVGIG (reference sequence). The CDR3 protein is CAWSAGQGARQPF. The DNA of the CDR3 is TGTGCCTGGAGTGCCGGACAGGGGGCGAGACAACCCTTC.

This rearrangement joins TRBV7-2 to TRBJ1-1; no clear D. The CDR3 consists of 13 residues. The V gene lost 4 bases and the J gene lost 1 base, with 7 bases spanning the gap. Germline V lookup: CDR1 SGHTA, CDR2 FQGNSA. CDR3 nucleotide sequence: TGTGCCAGCAGCTCCCGGGGGAACACTGAAGCTTTCTTT. Amino acid sequence: CASSSRGNTEAFF. Full variable domain (missing parts from reference TRBV7-2 and TRBJ1-1): GAGVSQSPSNKVTEKGKDVELRCDPISGHTALYWYRQSLGQGLEFLIYFQGNSAPDKSGLPSDRFSAERTGGSVSTLTIQRTQQEDSAVYLCASSSRGNTEAFFGQGTRLTVV.

The chain is built from TRBV11-2 and TRBJ1-5; D is ambiguous. CDR1 SGHAT and CDR2 FQNNGV come from the germline V gene. Trimming left V 5 bases short and J 2 bases short, with 13 bases between. The CDR3 runs to 15 residues. The CDR3 nucleotides read TGTGCCAGCAGCCGTGAGGGCGGCGGCAATCAGCCCCAGCATTTT. This sequence encodes CASSREGGGNQPQHF.

This sequence joins TRBV12-3 or TRBV12-4 and TRBJ1-1; weak D call: TRBD1 (5 bases). The CDR3 consists of 13 residues. V gave up 6 bases and J gave up 4 bases, with 12 bases separating them. The CDR3 coding sequence is TGTGCCAGCAGCCTAAGACAGCGCACTGAAGCTTTCTTT. This gives the protein CASSLRQRTEAFF.

The rearrangement links TRBV30 to TRBJ1-4, with D unclear. Germline V gene data show CDR1 as GTSNPN and CDR2 as SVGIG (reference sequence). The ends were cut back, 0 bases at V and 4 bases at J, with 24 bases in the middle. There are 19 residues in the CDR3. CDR3 loop: CAWSVPAFRALFVNEKLFF. The CDR3 region has the DNA TGTGCCTGGAGTGTACCTGCGTTTCGAGCTCTGTTCGTTAATGAAAAACTGTTTTTT.

The rearrangement joins TRBV19 to TRBJ2-1; 7 positions match TRBD2. Trimming cost V 6 bases and J 3 bases; bases outside gene matches: 5. CDR1 and CDR2 from the germline V gene are LNHDA and SQIVND (reference sequence). This CDR3 is 14 amino acids long. The DNA of the CDR3 is TGTGCCAGTAGCCGGGGCGGGAGCTACAATGAGCAGTTCTTC. As protein: CASSRGGSYNEQFF.

CDR3 DNA sequence: TGTGCCAGCAGCCAAGAGGGAGCCTACGAGCAGTACTTC. Encoded protein: CASSQEGAYEQYF. The rearrangement joins TRBV3-1 (or the pseudogene TRBV3-2) to TRBJ2-7, with D possibly matching TRBD2 (5 bases). V lost 0 bases and J lost 2, with 5 bases in between. This CDR3 has 13 amino acids. In germline, CDR1 is LGHDT, CDR2 YNNKEL (reference sequence).

This clone appeared a single time. The chain uses TRBV30 and TRBJ2-1, with D possibly matching TRBD2 (7 bases). The V and J ends lost 6 bases and 9 bases respectively, with 21 bases between them. Germline V lookup: CDR1 GTSNPN, CDR2 SVGIG (reference sequence). The CDR3 totals 14 residues. CDR3 bases: TGTGCCTGCGACCCGAACGGGGGCGGGGGTGAGCAGTTCTTC. It specifies CACDPNGGGGEQFF.

The chain combines TRBV9 with TRBJ2-2, with D perhaps matching TRBD1 (6 bases). Per germline, CDR1 SGDLS and CDR2 YYNGEE. The CDR3 totals 16 residues. Trimming stripped 5 bases from V and 0 bases from J, with 14 bases between. The chain's CDR3 is CASSVRDTANTGELFF. The CDR3 DNA reads as TGTGCCAGCAGTGTTCGGGACACCGCGAACACCGGGGAGCTGTTTTTT.